The present T cell receptor beta chain was sequenced within a study of T cells in Graves' hyperthyroidism and ophthalmopathy (dated by TCRdb to between 2017 and 2020). A note on the overall study: Peripheral blood samples were taken at the time of initial diagnosis, prior to any treatment. To identify TCR V-J signatures that set the groups apart, the researchers used a discovery cohort of roughly 100 patients, made up of roughly 45 with Graves' ophthalmopathy and 57 with stable Graves' hyperthyroidism. An independent validation cohort of about 20 hyperthyroidism patients and about 15 patients who later progressed to ophthalmopathy tested prospective prediction of ophthalmopathy. The approximately 90 discovery patients were divided at random into training and test sets in a 7:3 ratio. Thyroid tissue and blood T-cell repertoires from more than five Graves' hyperthyroidism patients were also compared in the study. Once sampling was done, hyperthyroidism patients were given methimazole at a starting dose of 30 mg daily, whereas ophthalmopathy patients were given high-dose intravenous methylprednisolone. According to the paper, TCR Vbeta CDR3 sequencing was carried out on approximately 140 peripheral blood samples, which came from some 41 ophthalmopathy, roughly 75 hyperthyroidism and approximately 17 progressor patients.

This clonotype was counted at least ten times. What this receptor recognizes is not known. Base-call qualities are not available, and no considerably larger clone is one nucleotide away. Reading from cysteine to phenylalanine, the CDR3 counts 14 amino acids. Solely the CDR3 DNA is kept, with 42 bases framed from the first base. Relative to germline, V is missing 3 bases and J is missing 6 bases, with 5 bases of the junction outside any gene match. What the study reported, not specific to this receptor: In validation, progression to ophthalmopathy was predicted by the model with roughly 71% sensitivity and 72.22% specificity, a median of roughly 6 months before onset. Most expanded thyroid clonotypes (frequency above 0.001) were also detected in blood, suggesting blood repertoires may reflect thyroid immune responses. Ophthalmopathy was separated from stable hyperthyroidism by a 13 V-J signature model, with 85% to 90% sensitivity and around 81% specificity obtained in cross-validation and 80%/75% obtained in testing. Sample size was not statistically predetermined, and investigators were not blinded to group allocation.

Ophthalmopathy patients had moderately to severely active disease, with a Clinical Activity Score of 3 or more, a NOSPECS grade of 4 or more, and a disease duration of less than 3 months. Patients with uncontrolled infections, other autoimmune diseases, pregnancy or lactation were excluded. Diagnoses relied on clinical symptoms, serum thyroxine and TRAb, thyroid ultrasound and orbital computed tomography. PBMCs were separated from roughly 9.3 ml of fresh peripheral blood using Ficoll-Paque density gradient centrifugation. Trizol reagent was used to extract total RNA, and RNA quality was then checked on an Agilent 2100 Bioanalyzer. Amplification of TCR beta CDR3 regions was carried out from RNA transcripts. For the first round of RT-PCR on the TCR CDR3, the HTBI primer set was used together with the Qiagen OneStep RT-PCR kit. A second multiplex PCR round built the libraries, followed by size selection and purification. Paired-end sequencing of the libraries was performed with 100 bp reads on an Illumina HiSeq2000. The paper's data handling went like this. SOAPnuke was used to process the raw data, throwing out any read that contained adapters or uncalled bases, had a mean Phred below 15, or lacked an exact constant-primer or identifier match. High-quality paired reads were merged with COPE v1.2.5, and unique nucleotide sequences were defined as clonotypes. MiTCR v1.1 was used to align the clonotypes against IMGT TRBV, TRBD and TRBJ reference segments. The analysis was restricted to V-J combinations with a frequency above 0.0001, which together covered 99% to 99.2% of the repertoires. A TCS score was defined as the ratio between F50 (clonal expansion) and ExV (chaos), using BLOSUM62-based TCRdist between CDR3 peptides within each V-J. Welch's t-statistics and random forest reduced just over 500 V-J features to about 12, which were used in a naive Bayes classifier (R e1071). TCRdb trimmed public reads at Q25 via fastp, called clones via MiXCR and kept in-frame beta chains. Rows matching on CDR3 protein sequence are summarized as one entry with the most common DNA and genes. The V and J calls and clone size come from TCRdb's table, not from the authors' own analysis. The sample yields about 590,000 distinct CDR3 sequences; 11% to 15% were counted once. In total, the top ten clones hold less than 9% of the sample.

This receptor chain uses TRBV12-3 or TRBV12-4 and TRBJ2-1; TRBD1 fits 7 bases in the junction. This clonotype was obtained from a woman between 18 and 29 years old with Graves' ophthalmopathy. The sequenced sample was blood. At the DNA level, the sequence is TGTGCCAGCAGTTTTGAGGGGGCCCTCAATGAGCAGTTCTTC. This encodes CASSFEGALNEQFF.